These 30 T cell receptor beta chains were all obtained from the same sample, sequenced in a study of regulatory T cells in long-lasting Graves disease. Time point reported: newly diagnosed GD, antithyroid drugs for less than 3 months. Generation of the TCR library employed RNA extracted from PBMCs. Through Arm-PCR of CDR3 regions and iRepertoire HTBI primers, TCR beta libraries were built. TCRdb re-called the multiplex PCR reads through MiXCR, storing one row per CDR3 protein. Seen here are roughly 510,000 distinct CDR3 sequences, around 15% observed once, and the top ten hold 9.5% to 15%. These data also formed part of another study, on T cells in Graves' hyperthyroidism and ophthalmopathy.

The sequencing used peripheral blood mononuclear cells (PBMCs), collected at new diagnosis, from a patient treated with antithyroid drugs. Receptor source: a man aged 18-30 years with Graves disease.

This clonotype was recorded at least ten times. CDR3 sequence reads: CASGLVFRGEQFF. As DNA, the CDR3 is TGTGCTAGTGGTTTGGTATTCCGTGGTGAGCAGTTCTTC. The genes are TRBV12-5 and TRBJ2-1; D ambiguous. The germline V gene encodes CDR1 LGHNT and CDR2 FRNRAP. Trimming removed 0 bases from V and 9 bases from J, with 9 bases in between. The CDR3 loop spans 13 amino acids.

This chain links TRBV24-1 with TRBJ1-2, with unresolved D. This CDR3 has 13 amino acids. Per the germline V gene, CDR1 is KGHDR and CDR2 is SFDVKD. V shed 5 bases and J shed 4 bases, with 10 bases lying between them. CDR3 region: CATSVPGSYGYTF. The CDR3 DNA reads as TGTGCCACCAGTGTTCCGGGAAGCTATGGCTACACCTTC.

Many counts were recorded for this clonotype. The rearrangement uses TRBV27 and TRBJ2-3; D gene ambiguous. The CDR3 spans 14 residues. CDR1 and CDR2 (germline): MNHEY, SMNVEV (reference sequence). Trimming cost V 2 bases and J 4 bases, with 10 bases left between them. The CDR3 nucleotides read TGTGCCAGCAGTTTACCCCGAGTTCCAGATACGCAGTATTTT. This translates into CASSLPRVPDTQYF.

This chain connects TRBV5-8 to TRBJ1-6, with TRBD1 as a possible D gene (5 bases). In germline, CDR1 is SGHTS, CDR2 YDEGEE. The CDR3 loop spans 17 amino acids. Trimming removed 4 bases from V and 7 bases from J, with 21 bases in between. The CDR3 nucleotides are TGTGCCAGCAGCCCGGGGACCGGGCCGAAACGAAATTCACCCCTCCACTTT. This encodes CASSPGTGPKRNSPLHF.

This clonotype was recorded many times. In DNA form, the CDR3 reads TGTGCCAGCAGTGAAGGTGTAGGGCTCTCCTACGAGCAGTACTTC. It yields the protein CASSEGVGLSYEQYF. V and J are TRBV6-1 and TRBJ2-7; no clear D. V was clipped by 1 base and J by 0 bases, with 10 bases between them. Germline CDR1 MNHNS, CDR2 SASEGT. CDR3 length: 15 residues.

This clonotype was seen repeatedly, ten times or more. The rearrangement joins TRBV28 to TRBJ1-5; 10 nucleotides line up with TRBD1. V was clipped by 4 bases and J by 9 bases; unmatched bases: 6. Per germline, CDR1 MDHEN and CDR2 SYDVKM. This CDR3 contains 14 residues. The CDR3 sequence: CASSSGQGRAPQHF. CDR3 DNA sequence: TGTGCCAGCAGTTCGGGACAGGGGAGAGCGCCCCAGCATTTT.

The V gene is TRBV4-3, the J gene TRBJ2-7; no clear D gene. The germline V gene encodes CDR1 LGHNA and CDR2 YSLEER. The V end lost 1 base, the J end lost 6 bases, and 13 bases lay between the germline ends. The CDR3 consists of 14 residues. CDR3 in DNA: TGCGCCAGCAGCCAAGCCGAGGAAGGGTTCGAGCAGTACTTC. Translation gives CASSQAEEGFEQYF.

The chain is built from TRBV5-1 and TRBJ2-7, with TRBD2 matching 8 bases. Germline V gene sequence: CDR1 SGHRS, CDR2 YFSETQ. The CDR3 sequence is 15 residues long. The trim removed 0 bases at V and 7 bases at J, leaving 9 bases unmatched. DNA of the CDR3: TGCGCCAGCAGCTTGGCTAGCGGGTCACTGTGGGAGCAGTACTTC. Translation: CASSLASGSLWEQYF. Using reference TRBV5-1 and TRBJ2-7 for the parts outside the CDR3, the full variable domain is KAGVTQTPRYLIKTRGQQVTLSCSPISGHRSVSWYQQTPGQGLQFLFEYFSETQRNKGNFPGRFSGRQFSNSRSEMNVSTLELGDSALYLCASSLASGSLWEQYFGPGTRLTVT.

Turning to this clonotype: One end of the junction is discordant with germline, which a read error may explain. J is TRBJ2-3 and V is TRBV2, with 8 bases matching TRBD2. This CDR3 has 15 residues. The germline gives CDR1 SNHLY, CDR2 FYNNEI. CDR3: CASSLAGSGTGTQYF. The CDR3 DNA sequence: TGTGCCAGCAGCTTAGCGGGATCTGGCACAGGTACGCAGTATTTT.

Ten or more counts support this clonotype. The V gene is TRBV7-2, the J gene TRBJ2-7; maybe TRBD2 (5 bases). Germline CDR1 is SGHTA and CDR2 is FQGNSA. V was cut by 4 bases and J by 7 bases, with 23 bases left in between. The CDR3 consists of 16 residues. In DNA form, the CDR3 reads TGTGCCAGCAGCTCCAGGTGGGGAGCCGGAGGAGGAGAGCAGTACTTC. It translates to CASSSRWGAGGGEQYF.

In its sample, this clonotype was seen many times. This chain joins TRBV13 and TRBJ2-1, with 11 bases identical to TRBD2. V gave up 5 bases and J gave up 8 bases; unmatched junction bases: 5. CDR3 size: 14 residues. Per the germline V gene, CDR1 is PRHDT and CDR2 is FYEKMQ (reference sequence). In nucleotides, the CDR3 is TGTGCCAGCAGCCCTAGCGGGAGGATCGATGAGCAGTTCTTC. Protein sequence: CASSPSGRIDEQFF.

The rearrangement joins TRBV5-8 to TRBJ1-2; maybe TRBD1 (5 bases). The CDR3 is 13 amino acids. V was cut by 4 bases and J by 8 bases, with 15 bases left in between. The V gene's germline CDR1 is SGHTS and CDR2 YDEGEE. The CDR3 DNA follows: TGTGCCAGCAGCCCCACAGGATGGAGGGGCTACACCTTC. Translating it yields CASSPTGWRGYTF.

This rearrangement joins TRBV14 to TRBJ1-2, with D uncertain. Germline V gene sequence: CDR1 SGHDN, CDR2 FVKESK. V was clipped by 0 bases and J by 4 bases, with 9 bases between them. The CDR3 is 14 residues long. In DNA, the CDR3 is TGTGCCAGCAGCCAAGACTCAGGACCCTATGGCTACACCTTC. Encoded protein: CASSQDSGPYGYTF.

V usage is TRBV6-2 or TRBV6-3 and J usage is TRBJ2-2, with 9 bases that match TRBD2. CDR3 size: 16 residues. Looked up from germline, CDR1 is MNHEY and CDR2 is SVGEGT. V was pared by 0 bases and J by 4 bases, with 3 bases of the junction left unmatched. CDR3 loop: CASSYSGLAVTGELFF. CDR3 bases: TGTGCCAGCAGTTACTCGGGACTAGCTGTCACCGGGGAGCTGTTTTTT.

The rearrangement uses TRBV5-6 and TRBJ2-1; D tentatively reads TRBD1 or TRBD2 (5 bases each). The germline V gene has CDR1 SGHDT and CDR2 YYEEEE. CDR3 length: 12 residues. Trimming took off 2 bases at V and 8 bases at J, with 8 bases between the two ends. In nucleotides, the CDR3 is TGTGCCAGCAGCTTAGGGGACGATGAGCAGTTCTTC. Translated: CASSLGDDEQFF.

As DNA, the CDR3 is TGTGCCAGCAGCCTGACTAAGTACACCGGGGAGCTGTTTTTT. Translation: CASSLTKYTGELFF. J is TRBJ2-2 and V is TRBV3-1; possible D gene TRBD2, 5 bases. The CDR3 totals 14 residues. Germline V CDR1 and CDR2: LGHDT, YNNKEL (reference sequence). V lost 4 bases to trimming and J lost 3 bases, with 9 bases between them.

The V call is TRBV30, the J call TRBJ2-7; D is possibly TRBD1 (6 bases). From germline, CDR1 is GTSNPN and CDR2 SVGIG (reference sequence). The CDR3 has 15 amino acids. V was trimmed by 2 bases and J by 1 base, leaving 15 bases between them. The chain's CDR3 is CAWSQGNSRSYEQYF. CDR3 nucleotide sequence: TGTGCCTGGAGTCAGGGGAATTCTAGGTCCTACGAGCAGTACTTC. The full variable domain, completed using reference TRBV30 and TRBJ2-7, is SQTIHQWPATLVQPVGSPLSLECTVEGTSNPNLYWYRQAAGRGLQLLFYSVGIGQISSEVPQNLSASRPQDRQFILSSKKLLLSDSGFYLCAWSQGNSRSYEQYFGPGTRLTVT.

The sample holds many counts of this clonotype. The rearrangement uses TRBV20-1 and TRBJ2-7; TRBD1 is a possible D gene (6 bases). The CDR3 has 13 amino acids. Between the trimmed V and J ends, which lost 6 bases and 0 bases, there was a span of 12 bases. The germline gives CDR1 DFQATT, CDR2 SNEGSKA (reference sequence). The CDR3: CSAGTPSSYEQYF. For the CDR3, the DNA is TGCAGTGCCGGGACACCGAGCTCCTACGAGCAGTACTTC.

This clonotype showed up many times. The chain joins TRBV11-2 to TRBJ2-5; 7 bases are a match to TRBD2. V dropped 1 base and J dropped 1; count of bases not matched to a gene: 3. The CDR3 is 15 amino acids. CDR1 SGHAT and CDR2 FQNNGV come from the germline V gene. The CDR3 protein is CASSLVASGQETQYF. The CDR3 DNA reads as TGTGCCAGCAGCTTAGTCGCTAGCGGCCAAGAGACCCAGTACTTC.

This clonotype has a count of ten or more. CDR3 sequence: CATGHSTDTQYF. In DNA, the CDR3 is TGTGCCACAGGGCACAGCACAGATACGCAGTATTTT. The chain recombines TRBV24-1 with TRBJ2-3; D gene ambiguous. Germline V gene data show CDR1 as KGHDR and CDR2 as SFDVKD. The CDR3 has 12 amino acids. Trimming removed 10 bases at V and 0 bases at J, with 7 bases between.

In its sample, this clonotype was seen many times. The rearrangement links TRBV18 to TRBJ1-5; 7 bases fit TRBD1. CDR1 and CDR2 (germline): KGHSH, LQKENI. The V gene end was trimmed by 5 bases and the J gene end by 2 bases; junction bases not matched to a gene: 6. The CDR3 has 15 amino acids. The CDR3 protein is CASSETGTGNQPQHF. The CDR3 DNA follows: TGTGCCAGCTCAGAAACTGGGACAGGCAATCAGCCCCAGCATTTT.

This clonotype came up many times. The chain carries TRBV6-5 and TRBJ2-6; D remains unclear. This CDR3 has 15 amino acids. Germline CDR1 reads MNHEY; CDR2 reads SVGAGI. The V end was cut by 4 bases, the J end by 1 base, with 8 bases between. DNA for the CDR3: TGTGCCAGCAGTTCTATGGGATCTGGGGCCAACGTCCTGACTTTC. As protein: CASSSMGSGANVLTF.

The chain uses TRBV6-1 and TRBJ1-2; D remains unclear. The V gene's germline CDR1 is MNHNS and CDR2 SASEGT. Trimming took 3 bases from V and 10 from J, leaving 15 bases between them. The CDR3 length is 13 residues. Here the CDR3 DNA reads TGTGCCAGCAGTGACCCCGGGATAAGAGCCTACACCTTC. Its protein is CASSDPGIRAYTF.

This clonotype came up a few times. The chain joins TRBV27 to TRBJ2-7; TRBD2 might be the D (6 bases). Trimming took off 4 bases at V and 2 bases at J, with 9 bases between the two ends. This CDR3 spans 13 amino acids. CDR1 MNHEY and CDR2 SMNVEV come from the germline V gene (reference sequence). The CDR3 region is CASSWRGAYEQYF. The CDR3 nucleotides are TGTGCCAGCAGTTGGCGCGGGGCCTACGAGCAGTACTTC.

This clonotype appeared many times. Here the CDR3 reads CASSLLPSGSYNEQFF. The CDR3 DNA is TGTGCCAGCAGCTTACTGCCGAGCGGGAGTTACAATGAGCAGTTCTTC. J is TRBJ2-1 and V is TRBV7-9; TRBD2 aligns across 8 bases. This CDR3 contains 16 residues. CDR1 is SEHNR, CDR2 FQNEAQ, per germline (reference sequence). Trimming removed 2 bases from V and 4 bases from J; junction bases left unmatched: 7. The whole variable domain, filled in from reference TRBV7-9 and TRBJ2-1, reads DTGVSQNPRHKITKRGQNVTFRCDPISEHNRLYWYRQTLGQGPEFLTYFQNEAQLEKSRLLSDRFSAERPKGSFSTLEIQRTEQGDSAMYLCASSLLPSGSYNEQFFGPGTRLTVL.

This clonotype was counted many times. The chain combines TRBV27 with TRBJ1-2; D remains ambiguous. V was cut by 2 bases and J by 0 bases, with 4 bases left in between. Germline V gives CDR1 MNHEY, CDR2 SMNVEV (reference sequence). CDR3 length equals 13 residues. DNA for the CDR3: TGTGCCAGCAGTTTAAGGCCTAACTATGGCTACACCTTC. Amino acids: CASSLRPNYGYTF.

V gene TRBV6-1 combines with J gene TRBJ2-2, with 10 positions matching TRBD1. The CDR3 is 14 residues long. Germline V gene lookup returns CDR1 MNHNS and CDR2 SASEGT. V trimming: 11 bases; J trimming: 8 bases; junction bases outside the gene matches: 11. The CDR3 DNA follows: TGTGCCGGATCGGGACAGGGGTTTGTAGGGGAGCTGTTTTTT. Protein sequence: CAGSGQGFVGELFF.

Ten or more counts support this clonotype. This chain connects TRBV6-2 or TRBV6-3 to TRBJ2-3; the D gene is possibly TRBD1 (6 bases). Germline values: CDR1 MNHEY, CDR2 SVGEGT. Deletions cut 5 bases from V and 1 base from J, with 13 bases between. This CDR3 has 15 amino acids. In nucleotides, the CDR3 is TGTGCCAGCAGTGTACAGGGTGTTGGCACAGATACGCAGTATTTT. The encoded protein is CASSVQGVGTDTQYF.

This clonotype was observed a handful of times. The chain carries TRBV15 and TRBJ2-5, with D hard to call. The CDR3 covers 13 residues. V was cut by 0 bases and J by 4 bases, with 6 bases left in between. Germline V gene sequence: CDR1 LNHNV, CDR2 YYDKDF (reference sequence). The CDR3 here is CATSRDQGETQYF. In DNA, the CDR3 is TGTGCCACCAGCAGAGATCAAGGAGAGACCCAGTACTTC. Based on the CDR3 plus reference TRBV15 and TRBJ2-5, the full variable domain is DAMVIQNPRYQVTQFGKPVTLSCSQTLNHNVMYWYQQKSSQAPKLLFHYYDKDFNNEADTPDNFQSRRPNTSFCFLDIRSPGLGDTAMYLCATSRDQGETQYFGPGTRLLVL.

Many counts were recorded for this clonotype. The rearrangement joins TRBV2 to TRBJ1-1; 7 bases map to TRBD1. CDR1 and CDR2 (germline): SNHLY, FYNNEI. Trimming cost V 6 bases and J 0 bases; bases outside gene matches: 4. The CDR3 is made up of 14 amino acids. CDR3 nucleotides: TGTGCCAGCAGGAACAGGGGCTTGAACACTGAAGCTTTCTTT. This gives the protein CASRNRGLNTEAFF.